Presented here are 5 T cell receptor beta chains from one specimen sequenced in a study of neurological immune-mediated disorders. TCRdb processed the 5' RACE reads anew with MiXCR; each CDR3 protein has one entry. The sample has tens of thousands of distinct CDR3 sequences; around 15% are singletons. The time point is: longitudinal time-point 1 (baseline). The sequenced sample consisted of PBMCs. These receptors came from a female donor with HTLV-1-associated myelopathy (HAM/TSP).

Comments on this clonotype: At one end the junction does not follow the germline gene, possibly because of a read error. The rearrangement uses TRBV5-1 and TRBJ2-1; TRBD1 matches at 9 bases. CDR3 size: 15 residues. Germline lookup yields CDR1 SGHRS and CDR2 YFSETQ. CDR3 in DNA: TGCACCAGCAGCCCCGGGGACAGGGAGATCAATGAGCAGTTCTTC. As protein: CTSSPGDREINEQFF. Together with reference TRBV5-1 and TRBJ2-1, the CDR3 gives the full variable domain: KAGVTQTPRYLIKTRGQQVTLSCSPISGHRSVSWYQQTPGQGLQFLFEYFSETQRNKGNFPGRFSGRQFSNSRSEMNVSTLELGDSALYLCTSSPGDREINEQFFGPGTRLTVL.

The sample holds many counts of this clonotype. This sequence joins TRBV9 and TRBJ1-5; D ambiguous. Trimming removed 4 bases from V and 1 base from J, with 6 bases in between. The CDR3 consists of 13 residues. CDR1 and CDR2 from the germline V gene are SGDLS and YYNGEE. CDR3: CASSPDSNQPQHF. The CDR3 coding sequence is TGTGCCAGCAGCCCGGACAGCAATCAGCCCCAGCATTTT.

In this sample, this clonotype turned up many times. The chain couples TRBV9 to TRBJ2-3, with D hard to call. Germline CDR1 and CDR2: SGDLS and YYNGEE. The CDR3 length is 15 residues. V dropped 0 bases and J dropped 4 bases, with 12 bases sitting between them. The CDR3 bases are TGTGCCAGCAGCGTAGGCGGTGGGTCCCCAGATACGCAGTATTTT. It is translated as CASSVGGGSPDTQYF. Looking up the rest from reference TRBV9 and TRBJ2-3 gives the full variable domain: DSGVTQTPKHLITATGQRVTLRCSPRSGDLSVYWYQQSLDQGLQFLIQYYNGEERAKGNILERFSAQQFPDLHSELNLSSLELGDSALYFCASSVGGGSPDTQYFGPGTRLTVL.

In its sample, this clonotype was seen many times. The gene calls are TRBV2 and TRBJ2-7, with TRBD1 matching 7 bases. This CDR3 comprises 14 residues. Germline V gene data show CDR1 as SNHLY and CDR2 as FYNNEI. The V gene end was trimmed by 3 bases and the J gene end by 3 bases; junction bases not matched to a gene: 5. Written as DNA, the CDR3 is TGTGCCAGCAGTGATGGGGACAGAAACTACGAGCAGTACTTC. As protein: CASSDGDRNYEQYF.

At least ten counts were recorded for this clonotype. The V and J genes are TRBV29-1 and TRBJ2-2; 7 bases line up with TRBD1. Germline values: CDR1 SQVTM, CDR2 ANQGSEA. Unmatched junction bases numbered 5, after V lost 5 bases and J lost 5 bases. This CDR3 spans 13 amino acids. CDR3 bases: TGCAGCGTTCACCTACAGGGGACCGGGGAGCTGTTTTTT. It specifies CSVHLQGTGELFF.